Below, one TCR beta chain is given with its context. What it recognizes is unknown. Treatment indicated: oral pan-JAK inhibitor, 5-10 mg twice daily. It was from alopecia areata patients that lesional scalp punch biopsies and peripheral blood were collected. These data are taken from a study of CD8+ T cells in alopecia areata. Whole-study context: The study gave tofacitinib for 6 to 18 months, then 6 months off drug.

Notes on the study in general: Under tofacitinib, fewer expanded CD8+ clones appeared among the top 100 scalp clones. Affected scalp, especially in alopecia totalis/universalis, had a higher clonality than normal scalp did.

The V gene lost 4 bases and the J gene lost 2 bases, with 6 bases spanning the gap. Germline V gene lookup returns CDR1 GTSNPN and CDR2 SVGIG (reference sequence). This CDR3 spans 11 amino acids. cDNA prepared by RNA extraction and subsequent reverse transcription served as the template for sequencing. Some clones are missing from TCRdb's copy, which holds only in-frame ones; the method was immunoSEQ multiplex PCR. The table records some 200,000 clones, around 58% of them present only once. This sample comprised CD8+ T cells sorted from blood, obtained at week 24, from a patient treated with tofacitinib. The gene calls are TRBV30 and TRBJ2-7; D remains unclear. The TCR comes from a human donor with alopecia areata. The CDR3 here is CAWIEAYEQYF. CDR3 DNA sequence: TGTGCCTGGATAGAGGCCTACGAGCAGTACTTC.